A selection of T cell receptor beta chains follows, all from one sample in a study of blood T cell repertoires in COVID-19. Profiling relied on immunoSEQ multiplex PCR, and the TCRdb table lists in-frame clones only, not all of them. This table has under 400,000 clones, around 90% appearing once. Sequenced sample: peripheral blood. The receptors originated from a woman in her twenties or thirties with COVID-19, enrolled during active disease. CDR3s include the opening cysteine and the closing phenylalanine or tryptophan. D genes are given only for firm matches.

TRBD1	TRBV2	15	TRBJ1-1	CASSTRQGVVTEAFF
TRBD1	TRBV6-5	15	TRBJ2-7	CASSFGQGSTYEQYF
TRBD1	TRBV11-3	15	TRBJ2-3	CASSPGTGGADTQYF
TRBD1	TRBV5-1	13	TRBJ1-1	CARAGQGDTEAFF
TRBD1	TRBV6-5	15	TRBJ1-1	CASSSRQGASTEAFF
TRBD1	TRBV6-1	16	TRBJ1-6	CASSEAGGGKFSPLHF
TRBD1	TRBV29-1	13	TRBJ1-2	CSVSGQGVYGYTF
-	TRBV11-2	15	TRBJ2-1	CASSWTPRGYNEQFF
TRBD2	TRBV6-2/TRBV6-3	11	TRBJ2-1	CASSGGVTQFF
-	TRBV5-1	15	TRBJ2-3	CASSPRTASTDTQYF
TRBD1	TRBV19	12	TRBJ1-2	CATGQGGYGYTF
-	TRBV21-1	16	TRBJ1-4	CASSKDCGRGSEKLFF